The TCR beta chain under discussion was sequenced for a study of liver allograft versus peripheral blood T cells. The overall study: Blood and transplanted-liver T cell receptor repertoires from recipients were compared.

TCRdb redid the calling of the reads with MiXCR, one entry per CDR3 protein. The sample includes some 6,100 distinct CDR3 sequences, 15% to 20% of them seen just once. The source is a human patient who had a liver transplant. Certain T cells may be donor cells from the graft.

The CDR3 nucleotides read TGTGCCAGCAGTTACGGGCACTCCTACGAGCAGTACTTC. This codes for CASSYGHSYEQYF. The rearrangement links TRBV6-6 to TRBJ2-7; D is unclear. The V and J ends lost 2 bases and 0 bases respectively, with 5 bases between them. This CDR3 region has 13 residues. CDR1 is MNHNY and CDR2 is SVGAGI in the germline V gene (reference sequence).